One and the same sample provided the 3 T cell receptor beta chains below, sequenced in a study of cytomegalovirus exposure and HLA in healthy donors. The PCR contained 60 Vbeta and 13 Jbeta primers. TCRdb keeps only in-frame clones here, not all; method: immunoSEQ multiplex PCR. This sample has 200,000 to 250,000 clones, with 78% found just once. Specimen: PBMCs. The receptors here all came from a male donor in good health and CMV-seronegative.

This clone has only a few counts. CDR3 coding DNA: TGTGCCAGCAATTCGCGGCTCACTAATGAAAAACTGTTTTTT. The encoded protein is CASNSRLTNEKLFF. The chain combines TRBV5-5 with TRBJ1-4; unclear D gene. The CDR3 loop spans 14 amino acids. Trimming took off 6 bases at V and 2 bases at J, with 11 bases between the two ends. The V gene's germline CDR1 is SGHKS and CDR2 YYEKEE (reference sequence).

The gene calls are TRBV7-6 and TRBJ1-1; D remains ambiguous. V lost 5 bases, J lost 2 bases, and 15 bases lay in between. Germline V gene data show CDR1 as SGHVS and CDR2 as FNYEAQ. CDR3 size: 15 residues. The CDR3 loop is CASSARGGPNTEAFF. The CDR3 bases are TGTGCCAGCAGCGCGCGGGGTGGGCCTAACACTGAAGCTTTCTTT.

The chain employs TRBV2 and TRBJ2-2, with TRBD1 matching over 8 bases. V lost 5 bases and J lost 0; bases outside the gene matches: 2. CDR1 is SNHLY, CDR2 FYNNEI, per germline. The CDR3 contains 15 residues. CDR3 region: CASSRGQANTGELFF. CDR3 DNA: TGTGCCAGCAGTAGGGGACAGGCGAACACCGGGGAGCTGTTTTTT.